Each of the 29 T cell receptor beta chains below was sequenced from the same sample in a study of T cell responses to AZD1222 COVID-19 vaccine. Assay: immunoSEQ multiplex PCR; the TCRdb copy retains only in-frame clones and omits some. In the table there are around 130,000 clones, roughly 86% of which are singletons. The material was peripheral blood, obtained 28 days after the second AZD1222 dose. These receptors all come from an adult who received the AZD1222 COVID-19 vaccine.

The chain carries TRBV27 and TRBJ2-7, with unresolved D. V was shortened by 3 bases and J by 3 bases, with 12 bases between the two germline ends. CDR1 and CDR2 from the germline V gene are MNHEY and SMNVEV (reference sequence). This CDR3 region has 14 residues. The CDR3 protein is CASSFVFGDYEQYF. The CDR3 DNA reads TGTGCCAGCAGTTTTGTATTTGGGGACTACGAGCAGTACTTC.

CDR3 in amino acids: CASSIGHERGPEAFF. In DNA, the CDR3 is TGTGCCAGTAGTATAGGTCACGAGCGTGGACCTGAAGCTTTCTTT. The chain couples TRBV19 to TRBJ1-1, with D hard to call. Trimming shortened V by 1 base and J by 6 bases, and 15 bases separated the two germline ends. The CDR3 length is 15 residues. The germline V gene encodes CDR1 LNHDA and CDR2 SQIVND (reference sequence).

The rearrangement links TRBV7-9 to TRBJ2-1, with D possibly matching TRBD2 (7 bases). In germline, CDR1 is SEHNR, CDR2 FQNEAQ (reference sequence). The CDR3 has 15 amino acids. With 4 bases removed from V and 4 bases from J, the gap between germline ends came to 14 bases. The CDR3 DNA follows: TGTGCCAGCAGCTCTTACAGGGAGGGGTACAATGAGCAGTTCTTC. This codes for CASSSYREGYNEQFF.

This chain joins TRBV4-3 and TRBJ2-5, with 7 bases that match TRBD1. Germline trimming cut 1 base from V and 5 bases from J; bases unmatched to any gene: 7. The CDR3 runs to 15 residues. The germline gives CDR1 LGHNA, CDR2 YSLEER. CDR3 DNA: TGCGCCAGCAGCCAAGGCCAGGCACAGGGGGAGACCCAGTACTTC. Translation gives CASSQGQAQGETQYF.

The rearrangement joins TRBV7-9 to TRBJ1-4; TRBD1 matches at 9 bases. The trim removed 5 bases at V and 5 bases at J, leaving 12 bases unmatched. Germline CDR1 is SEHNR and CDR2 is FQNEAQ (reference sequence). This CDR3 is 17 amino acids long. CDR3 in amino acids: CASSERSGQGPNEKLFF. The CDR3 DNA sequence: TGTGCCAGCAGCGAAAGATCCGGACAGGGGCCAAATGAAAAACTGTTTTTT.

This chain uses TRBV7-3 with TRBJ1-1; D uncertain. The CDR3 is made up of 13 amino acids. V gave up 3 bases and J gave up 0 bases, with 5 bases separating them. Per the germline V gene, CDR1 is SGHTA and CDR2 is FQGTGA. This CDR3 is CASSFRMNTEAFF. DNA of the CDR3: TGTGCCAGCAGCTTCCGTATGAACACTGAAGCTTTCTTT.

The CDR3 loop reads CAWSRAGNTIYF. The CDR3 bases are TGTGCCTGGAGTCGGGCGGGAAACACCATATATTTT. The V call is TRBV30, the J call TRBJ1-3, with D hard to call. There are 12 residues in the CDR3. The germline V and J ends were trimmed by 2 bases and 4 bases, with 6 bases remaining between them. The germline CDR1 and CDR2 sequences are GTSNPN and SVGIG (reference sequence).

Only one count was recorded for this clone. The genes are TRBV6-2 or TRBV6-3 and TRBJ1-1; no clear D. The V end was cut by 2 bases, the J end by 7 bases, with 17 bases between. This CDR3 has 15 amino acids. Per germline, CDR1 MNHEY and CDR2 SVGEGT. The CDR3 loop is CASSYPRIGLIEAFF. The CDR3 DNA sequence: TGTGCCAGCAGTTACCCTCGTATCGGACTCATTGAAGCTTTCTTT.

The genes are TRBV9 and TRBJ2-3, with 9 bases matching TRBD2. Trimming took 2 bases from V and 0 from J; bases not matched to a gene: 1. The CDR3 loop spans 15 amino acids. Germline-derived CDR1 and CDR2 are SGDLS and YYNGEE. The CDR3 nucleotides read TGTGCCAGCAGCGTCCTAGCGGGGAGCACAGATACGCAGTATTTT. It specifies CASSVLAGSTDTQYF.

This clone appeared a few times. The genes are TRBV4-1 and TRBJ1-2; perhaps TRBD1 as D (6 bases). V was clipped by 2 bases and J by 0 bases, with 10 bases between them. This CDR3 region has 15 residues. Germline loops: CDR1 MGHRA, CDR2 YSYEKL. The CDR3 coding sequence is TGCGCCAGCAGCCAACCTGACAGGTCTAACTATGGCTACACCTTC. This gives the protein CASSQPDRSNYGYTF.

The rearrangement links TRBV6-5 to TRBJ1-5; D unresolved. V lost 6 bases to trimming and J lost 0 bases, with 12 bases between them. Germline assignment: CDR1 MNHEY and CDR2 SVGAGI. This CDR3 contains 15 residues. The CDR3 nucleotides read TGTGCCAGCAGAACGGCGTTCTATAGCAATCAGCCCCAGCATTTT. Its protein is CASRTAFYSNQPQHF.

The chain recombines TRBV30 with TRBJ1-4; no definite D call. Germline V gene data show CDR1 as GTSNPN and CDR2 as SVGIG (reference sequence). CDR3 length equals 13 residues. V was clipped by 1 base and J by 7 bases, with 10 bases between them. The CDR3 region has the DNA TGTGCCTGGAGTGGATCGGTTACTGAAAAACTGTTTTTT. Its protein is CAWSGSVTEKLFF.

The chain couples TRBV19 to TRBJ2-7; TRBD2 aligns across 8 bases. Unmatched junction bases numbered 6, after V lost 5 bases and J lost 0 bases. This CDR3 region has 15 residues. The germline V gene has CDR1 LNHDA and CDR2 SQIVND (reference sequence). CDR3 sequence: CASSRGGGISYEQYF. As DNA, the CDR3 is TGTGCCAGTAGTCGAGGCGGGGGGATCTCCTACGAGCAGTACTTC.

The rearrangement uses TRBV9 and TRBJ1-1, with 7 bases that match TRBD1. Germline CDR1 and CDR2: SGDLS and YYNGEE. CDR3 length: 16 amino acids. V lost 0 bases and J lost 4; bases outside the gene matches: 9. CDR3 sequence: CASSVEIQGFGTEAFF. The CDR3 nucleotides read TGTGCCAGCAGCGTAGAAATACAGGGGTTCGGCACTGAAGCTTTCTTT.

This chain joins TRBV5-1 and TRBJ2-2; 10 bases align to TRBD2. The CDR3 is 15 residues long. CDR1 and CDR2 (germline): SGHRS, YFSETQ. Trimming took 4 bases from V and 3 from J; bases not matched to a gene: 3. The CDR3 spells CASSRTSGYTGELFF. The DNA of the CDR3 is TGCGCCAGCAGCAGGACTAGCGGTTACACCGGGGAGCTGTTTTTT.

The chain couples TRBV7-9 to TRBJ1-6; no clear D. Germline lookup yields CDR1 SEHNR and CDR2 FQNEAQ (reference sequence). This CDR3 has 14 amino acids. Trimming shortened V by 5 bases and J by 2 bases, and 7 bases separated the two germline ends. CDR3 coding DNA: TGTGCCAGCAGCCCGATTCCCTATAATTCACCCCTCCACTTT. Translated, it gives CASSPIPYNSPLHF.

This clone has just one count. The CDR3 DNA is TGTGCCAGTAGCCATATGACGGGATCCTCCTACGAGCAGTACTTC. This sequence encodes CASSHMTGSSYEQYF. This chain joins TRBV19 and TRBJ2-7; D perhaps matches TRBD2 (5 bases). The CDR3 is 15 residues long. Trimming removed 6 bases from V and 0 bases from J, with 15 bases in between. CDR1 is LNHDA and CDR2 is SQIVND in the germline V gene (reference sequence).

The chain links TRBV6-5 to TRBJ1-5, with D possibly matching TRBD1 (5 bases). This CDR3 has 13 residues. The ends were cut back, 6 bases at V and 5 bases at J, with 11 bases in the middle. Germline V gives CDR1 MNHEY, CDR2 SVGAGI. The CDR3 DNA reads TGTGCCAGCAGGGGGGGGATTCATCAGCCCCAGCATTTT. Translating it yields CASRGGIHQPQHF.

The V call is TRBV27, the J call TRBJ2-3; 8 nucleotides agree with TRBD1. V was pared by 5 bases and J by 1 base, with 11 bases of the junction left unmatched. The germline CDR1 and CDR2 sequences are MNHEY and SMNVEV (reference sequence). The CDR3 has 17 residues. The CDR3 coding sequence is TGTGCCAGCAGTCCTCTGCAGGGGGCGCGAGGCACAGATACGCAGTATTTT. Protein: CASSPLQGARGTDTQYF.

This clone was seen a single time. V is TRBV5-4 and J is TRBJ2-7; D remains unclear. Germline values: CDR1 SGHNT, CDR2 YYREEE (reference sequence). Trimming took 0 bases from V and 2 from J, leaving 6 bases between them. There are 13 residues in the CDR3. CDR3 residues: CASSLDRTYEQYF. CDR3 sequence (DNA): TGTGCCAGCAGCTTGGACAGAACCTACGAGCAGTACTTC.

The gene calls are TRBV18 and TRBJ2-1; D unclear. V lost 0 bases and J lost 2, with 11 bases in between. The CDR3 is 16 amino acids. The germline V gene encodes CDR1 KGHSH and CDR2 LQKENI. CDR3 coding DNA: TGTGCCAGCTCACCACCGAATAGTTCGCCCTACAATGAGCAGTTCTTC. Translated: CASSPPNSSPYNEQFF.

The chain couples TRBV11-3 to TRBJ2-2; D possibly matches TRBD1 or TRBD2 (5 bases each). Trimming took 6 bases from V and 0 from J, leaving 17 bases between them. In germline, CDR1 is SGHNT, CDR2 YENEEA. CDR3 size: 17 residues. The CDR3 bases are TGTGCCAGCAGTCCCGCCCCGGGACGGACGAACACCGGGGAGCTGTTTTTT. Translation: CASSPAPGRTNTGELFF.

This chain connects TRBV12-3 or TRBV12-4 to TRBJ2-7; unclear D gene. The CDR3 sequence is 12 residues long. V was shortened by 5 bases and J by 3 bases, with 8 bases between the two germline ends. CDR3 loop: CASSKSIYEQYF. The CDR3 bases are TGTGCCAGCAGTAAGTCGATCTACGAGCAGTACTTC.

This chain links TRBV5-1 with TRBJ1-4; D gene unclear. Germline CDR1 SGHRS, CDR2 YFSETQ. Trimming stripped 0 bases from V and 8 bases from J, with 11 bases between. The CDR3 runs to 14 residues. The CDR3 protein is CASSLDRPEEKLFF. The CDR3 DNA sequence: TGCGCCAGCAGCTTGGACCGGCCGGAGGAAAAACTGTTTTTT.

This sequence joins TRBV6-5 and TRBJ1-6; 7 nucleotides agree with TRBD1. Germline CDR1 is MNHEY and CDR2 is SVGAGI. The ends lost 7 bases at V and 10 bases at J; junction bases unmatched: 13. The CDR3 covers 15 residues. The CDR3 loop is CASTGGDIQVSPLHF. The CDR3, as DNA: TGTGCCAGCACAGGGGGGGACATACAGGTGTCACCCCTCCACTTT.

The chain joins TRBV6-5 to TRBJ1-1, with a possible D match to TRBD1 (5 bases). Germline values: CDR1 MNHEY, CDR2 SVGAGI. Trimming stripped 4 bases from V and 11 bases from J, with 14 bases between. This CDR3 comprises 12 residues. This CDR3 reads CASSSTGLSAFF. In DNA form, the CDR3 reads TGTGCCAGCAGTTCTACAGGTCTGTCTGCTTTCTTT.

The chain couples TRBV4-1 to TRBJ1-6, with D hard to call. Per the germline V gene, CDR1 is MGHRA and CDR2 is YSYEKL. The CDR3 has 15 residues. V was cut by 0 bases and J by 7 bases, with 10 bases left in between. CDR3 amino acids: CASSQEGNTNSPLHF. DNA of the CDR3: TGCGCCAGCAGCCAAGAAGGGAACACGAATTCACCCCTCCACTTT.

V is TRBV15 and J is TRBJ2-1; 7 bases fit TRBD2. The CDR3 covers 14 residues. With V trimmed by 3 bases and J by 2 bases, 1 base remained unmatched. Looked up from germline, CDR1 is LNHNV and CDR2 is YYDKDF (reference sequence). The CDR3 bases are TGTGCCACCAGCAGGGGACTAACCTACAATGAGCAGTTCTTC. It yields the protein CATSRGLTYNEQFF.

The CDR3: CAWSLRDYGYTF. The CDR3 DNA reads as TGTGCCTGGAGTCTCCGAGACTATGGCTACACCTTC. The J gene is TRBJ1-2, the V gene TRBV30; unclear D gene. CDR3 length: 12 residues. The germline V and J ends were trimmed by 2 bases and 3 bases, with 7 bases remaining between them. Germline V CDR1 and CDR2: GTSNPN, SVGIG (reference sequence).